These T cell receptor beta chains were read from a single sample in a study of cytomegalovirus exposure and HLA in healthy donors. Sequencing was performed with immunoSEQ multiplex PCR; in TCRdb, only in-frame clones are kept and a portion is missing. This sample carries 140,000 or so clones, 60% to 80% of them seen once, and the ten largest clones take less than 2%. The sequencing sample was made of PBMCs. The receptors stem from a woman aged 30 to 39 in good health and CMV-seronegative. CDR3s include the opening cysteine and the closing phenylalanine or tryptophan. A D gene is named only where the DNA matches it firmly. Where a row states a size, it is once, few, many or the class of an expanded clone; other rows omit it.

>TRBJ1-1|TRBD1|TRBV6-1|13|.
TGTGCCAGCAGCAGGACAGGGGCCACTGAAGCTTTCTTT
CASSRTGATEAFF
>TRBJ1-5|.|TRBV27|13|.
TGTGCCAGCAGTTTAGAGGTTGGACAGCCCCAGCATTTT
CASSLEVGQPQHF
>TRBJ1-2|TRBD1|TRBV6-1|13|.
TGTGCCAGCACTGAGACAGGGGCCGATGGCTACACCTTC
CASTETGADGYTF
>TRBJ1-1|.|TRBV19|13|few
TGTGCCACCACTGGACTGCGGGACACTGAAGCTTTCTTT
CATTGLRDTEAFF
>TRBJ1-2|TRBD1|TRBV18|13|.
TGTGCCAGCTCACCTTCCGGGACAGGATCGGTCACCTTC
CASSPSGTGSVTF
>TRBJ1-4|.|TRBV11-2|17|.
TGTGCCAGCAGCCCCCAATTTCCCCAGGCAACTAATGAAAAACTGTTTTTT
CASSPQFPQATNEKLFF
>TRBJ1-1|.|TRBV4-3|16|.
TGCGCCAGCAGCCAAGTTAGAGCGGGGGGAGGCACTGAAGCTTTCTTT
CASSQVRAGGGTEAFF
>TRBJ1-4|.|TRBV7-9|15|.
TGTGCCAGCAGCCGCCGGCAGGGCCCTGGGGAAAAACTGTTTTTT
CASSRRQGPGEKLFF
>TRBJ2-3|.|TRBV6-1|15|.
TGTGCCGGATCCGGGACAAGGTCTAGCACAGATACGCAGTATTTT
CAGSGTRSSTDTQYF
>TRBJ1-2|TRBD1|TRBV19|18|.
TGTGCCAGTAGTATGAGGTACGAGGGGACAGCGCGACTCTATGGCTACACCTTC
CASSMRYEGTARLYGYTF
>TRBJ1-2|.|TRBV7-6|13|.
TGTGCCAGCAGTCCCGGGGGGTTTGGTGGCTACACCTTC
CASSPGGFGGYTF
>TRBJ1-6|.|TRBV5-1|17|.
TGCGCCAGCAGCCGACAGAGCCCGAGCTCCTATAATTCACCCCTCCACTTT
CASSRQSPSSYNSPLHF
>TRBJ1-5|.|TRBV5-8|14|.
TGTGCCAGCAGCTTATGGGGGGGCGGTCAGCCCCAGCATTTT
CASSLWGGGQPQHF
>TRBJ2-3|TRBD2|TRBV29-1|14|.
TGCAGCGTTGTAGCGGGGGGCAGCACAGATACGCAGTATTTT
CSVVAGGSTDTQYF
>TRBJ2-2|.|TRBV6-5|14|.
TGTGCCAGCATCGCGGGCGCGAACACCGGGGAGCTGTTTTTT
CASIAGANTGELFF
>TRBJ1-1|.|TRBV6-5|15|.
TGTGCCAGCAGTTACTCGGATGGAGGGAACACTGAAGCTTTCTTT
CASSYSDGGNTEAFF
>TRBJ2-3|.|TRBV6-5|16|.
TGTGCCAGCAGTTACTCAGTGGCTAGTGCAACAGATACGCAGTATTTT
CASSYSVASATDTQYF
>TRBJ2-3|.|TRBV11-3|13|few
TGTGCCAGCAGCCCGCGGGGCCCTGATACGCAGTATTTT
CASSPRGPDTQYF
>TRBJ1-4|TRBD1|TRBV5-8|15|.
TGTGCCAGCAGCCCGGGGGACAGTCCTAATGAAAAACTGTTTTTT
CASSPGDSPNEKLFF
>TRBJ2-5|.|TRBV7-9|15|.
TGTGCCAGCAGCCCGACTAGTGTCGCTGGAGAGACCCAGTACTTC
CASSPTSVAGETQYF
>TRBJ2-4|.|TRBV6-5|15|once
TGTGCCAGCAGCCCCAAGCGACTAGCCAAAAACATTCAGTACTTC
CASSPKRLAKNIQYF
>TRBJ2-3|.|TRBV6-1|15|few
TGTGCCAGCAGACCTCGACAGGCTAGCACAGATACGCAGTATTTT
CASRPRQASTDTQYF
>TRBJ2-7|TRBD1|TRBV4-3|11|.
TGCGCGGCGGGCAGGGGGCTCGAGCAGTACTTC
CAAGRGLEQYF
>TRBJ2-7|.|TRBV21-1|17|.
TGTGCCAGCAGCAAAAGACCTTGGGGACAGGGTAAAAACGAGCAGTACTTC
CASSKRPWGQGKNEQYF
>TRBJ2-7|TRBD1|TRBV7-9|15|.
TGTGCCAGCAGCTCCGGACAGGGCTCCGATGACGAGCAGTACTTC
CASSSGQGSDDEQYF
>TRBJ1-5|.|TRBV5-6|13|.
TGTGCCAGCAGCTTAGGGGTGGAGCAGCCCCAGCATTTT
CASSLGVEQPQHF
>TRBJ1-5|.|TRBV7-9|17|.
TGTGCCAGCAGCACAGAAACAGGGATCAGAGGCAATCAGCCCCAGCATTTT
CASSTETGIRGNQPQHF
>TRBJ1-5|.|TRBV2|13|.
TGTGCCAGCAGTGTACAGGAAAATCAGCCCCAGCATTTT
CASSVQENQPQHF
>TRBJ1-2|TRBD1|TRBV6-1|13|.
TGTGCCAGCAGTCGCCAGGGGGACTATGGCTACACCTTC
CASSRQGDYGYTF
>TRBJ1-2|.|TRBV6-5|16|.
TGTGCCAGCAGTTCAGCGACGGGCAGGGGCAGAGGGGGCTACACCTTC
CASSSATGRGRGGYTF
>TRBJ1-4|.|TRBV5-1|16|.
TGCGCCAGCAGCTTAACCTCCGGGGCAACTAATGAAAAACTGTTTTTT
CASSLTSGATNEKLFF
>TRBJ2-3|.|TRBV6-5|13|.
TGTGCCAGCAGATCTAGGAGTGCAGATACGCAGTATTTT
CASRSRSADTQYF
>TRBJ2-1|.|TRBV10-1|13|.
TGCGCCAGCAGTGAGGCCAGATACAATGAGCAGTTCTTC
CASSEARYNEQFF
>TRBJ2-1|.|TRBV7-2|15|.
TGTGCCAGCAGCTTAAGCCAGGGGCTATACAATGAGCAGTTCTTC
CASSLSQGLYNEQFF
>TRBJ1-1|.|TRBV14|18|.
TGTGCCAGCAGCCAAAGATCTAGCGGGGGGCAGAAGAACACTGAAGCTTTCTTT
CASSQRSSGGQKNTEAFF
>TRBJ2-5|.|TRBV18|14|.
TGTGCCAGCTCACCACCGACCACAGTAGGGACCCAGTACTTC
CASSPPTTVGTQYF
>TRBJ1-1|.|TRBV27|15|.
TGTGCCAGCAGCTCCGGCAGGGGACCTACGGTTGAAGCTTTCTTT
CASSSGRGPTVEAFF
>TRBJ1-4|.|TRBV4-2|15|medium-sized
TGTGCCAGCAGCCAAGATCTTGGGGGCGGTGAAAAACTGTTTTTT
CASSQDLGGGEKLFF
>TRBJ2-6|.|TRBV5-5|14|.
TGTGCCAGCAGCTTGGTCGCGGGGGCCAACGTCCTGACTTTC
CASSLVAGANVLTF
>TRBJ1-6|.|TRBV6-6|12|.
TGTGCCAGCCAGGATTCCAATTCACCCCTCCACTTT
CASQDSNSPLHF
>TRBJ1-1|TRBD1|TRBV19|15|.
TGTGCCAGTAGTCACCCCCCGGGACAGGGCACTGAAGCTTTCTTT
CASSHPPGQGTEAFF
>TRBJ1-5|.|TRBV2|13|.
TGTGCCAGCCGATCAGGTCACAATCAGCCCCAGCATTTT
CASRSGHNQPQHF
>TRBJ1-2|.|TRBV6-1|14|.
TGTGCCAGCAGTAGGGACTATCGAGACTATGGCTACACCTTC
CASSRDYRDYGYTF
>TRBJ2-5|TRBD1|TRBV7-9|14|.
TGTGCCAGCAGCTGGTGGACAGGAGTAGAGACCCAGTACTTC
CASSWWTGVETQYF
>TRBJ2-5|TRBD1|TRBV4-3|16|.
TGCGCCAGCAGCCAAGGAGACTTGGACAGGGAAGAGACCCAGTACTTC
CASSQGDLDREETQYF